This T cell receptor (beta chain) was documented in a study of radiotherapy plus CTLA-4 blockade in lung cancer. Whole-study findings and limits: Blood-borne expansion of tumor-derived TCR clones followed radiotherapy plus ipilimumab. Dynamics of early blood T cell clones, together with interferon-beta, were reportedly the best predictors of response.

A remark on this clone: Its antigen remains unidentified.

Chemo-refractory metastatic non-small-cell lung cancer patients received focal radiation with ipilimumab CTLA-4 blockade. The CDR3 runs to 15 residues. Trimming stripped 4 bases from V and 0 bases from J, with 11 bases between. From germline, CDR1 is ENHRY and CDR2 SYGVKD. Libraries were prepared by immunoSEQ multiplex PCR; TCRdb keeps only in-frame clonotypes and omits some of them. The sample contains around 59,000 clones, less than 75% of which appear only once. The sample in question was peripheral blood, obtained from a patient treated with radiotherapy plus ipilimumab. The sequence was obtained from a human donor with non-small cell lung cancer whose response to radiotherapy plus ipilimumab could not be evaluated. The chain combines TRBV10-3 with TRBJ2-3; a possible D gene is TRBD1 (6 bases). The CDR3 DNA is TGTGCCATCAGTGCCCGAACAGGGAGCACAGATACGCAGTATTTT. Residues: CAISARTGSTDTQYF.